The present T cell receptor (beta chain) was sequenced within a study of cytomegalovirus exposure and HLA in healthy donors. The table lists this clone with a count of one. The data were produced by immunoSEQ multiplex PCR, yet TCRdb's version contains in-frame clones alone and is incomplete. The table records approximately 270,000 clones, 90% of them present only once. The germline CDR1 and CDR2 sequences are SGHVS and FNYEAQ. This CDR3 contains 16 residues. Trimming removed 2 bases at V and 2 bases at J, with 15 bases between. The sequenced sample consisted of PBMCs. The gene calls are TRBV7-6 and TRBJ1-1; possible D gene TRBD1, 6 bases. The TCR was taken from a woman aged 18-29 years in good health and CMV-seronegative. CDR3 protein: CASSLTHRVRNTEAFF. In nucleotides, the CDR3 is TGTGCCAGCAGCTTAACCCACAGGGTACGAAACACTGAAGCTTTCTTT.